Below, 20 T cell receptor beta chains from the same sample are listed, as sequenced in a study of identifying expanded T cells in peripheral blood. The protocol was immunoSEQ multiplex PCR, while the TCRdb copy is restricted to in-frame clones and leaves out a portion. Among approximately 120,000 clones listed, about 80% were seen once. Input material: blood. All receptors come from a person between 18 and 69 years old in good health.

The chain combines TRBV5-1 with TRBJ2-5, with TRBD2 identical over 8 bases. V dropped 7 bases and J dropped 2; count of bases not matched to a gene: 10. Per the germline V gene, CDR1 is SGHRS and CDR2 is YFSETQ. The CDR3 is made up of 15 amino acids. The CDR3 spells CASRPGLADQETQYF. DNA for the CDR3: TGCGCCAGCCGCCCCGGACTAGCAGATCAAGAGACCCAGTACTTC.

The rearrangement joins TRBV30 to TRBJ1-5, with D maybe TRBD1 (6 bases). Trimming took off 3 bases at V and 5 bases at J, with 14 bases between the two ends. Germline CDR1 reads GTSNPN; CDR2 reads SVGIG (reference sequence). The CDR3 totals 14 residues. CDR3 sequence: CAWSGTRGDQPQHF. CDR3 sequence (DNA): TGTGCCTGGAGCGGGACAAGGGGGGATCAGCCCCAGCATTTT.

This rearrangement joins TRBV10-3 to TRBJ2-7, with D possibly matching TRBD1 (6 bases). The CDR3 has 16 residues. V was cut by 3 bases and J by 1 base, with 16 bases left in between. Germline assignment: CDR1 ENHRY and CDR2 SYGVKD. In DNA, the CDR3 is TGTGCCATCAGTGACATTTTACACAGGGAATCCTACGAGCAGTACTTC. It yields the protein CAISDILHRESYEQYF.

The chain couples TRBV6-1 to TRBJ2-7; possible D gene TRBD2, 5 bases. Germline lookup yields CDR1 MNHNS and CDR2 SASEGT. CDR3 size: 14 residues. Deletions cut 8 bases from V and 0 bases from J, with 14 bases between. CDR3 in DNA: TGTGCCAGCGCTGTCGGACTTACCTCCTACGAGCAGTACTTC. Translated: CASAVGLTSYEQYF.

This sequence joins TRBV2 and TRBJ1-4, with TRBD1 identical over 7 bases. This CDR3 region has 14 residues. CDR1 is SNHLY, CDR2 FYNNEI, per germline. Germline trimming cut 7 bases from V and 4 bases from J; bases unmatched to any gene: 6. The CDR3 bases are TGTGCCAGCACCGAACAGGGGATTAATGAAAAACTGTTTTTT. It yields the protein CASTEQGINEKLFF.

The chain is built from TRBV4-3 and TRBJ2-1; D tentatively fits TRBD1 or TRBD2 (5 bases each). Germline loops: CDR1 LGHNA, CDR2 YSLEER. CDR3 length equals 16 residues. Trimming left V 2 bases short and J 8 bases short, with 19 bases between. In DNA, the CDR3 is TGCGCCAGCAGCCAACAAGGCCTCGGGGCCGACCATGAGCAGTTCTTC. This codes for CASSQQGLGADHEQFF.

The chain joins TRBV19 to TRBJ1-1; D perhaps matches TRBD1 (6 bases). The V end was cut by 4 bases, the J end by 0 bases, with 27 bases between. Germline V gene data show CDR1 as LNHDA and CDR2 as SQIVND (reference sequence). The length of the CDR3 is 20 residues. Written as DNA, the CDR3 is TGTGCCAGTAGTACTGATCCCACAGGGACGTGGTTGGCCCTGAACACTGAAGCTTTCTTT. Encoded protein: CASSTDPTGTWLALNTEAFF.

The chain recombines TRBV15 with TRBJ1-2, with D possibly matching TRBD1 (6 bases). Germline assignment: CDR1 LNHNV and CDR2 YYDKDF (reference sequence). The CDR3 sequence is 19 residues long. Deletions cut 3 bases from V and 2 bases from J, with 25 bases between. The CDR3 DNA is TGTGCCACCAGCAGCGGGGGGGCACAGGCCCTCTCTTTGAACTATGGCTACACCTTC. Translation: CATSSGGAQALSLNYGYTF.

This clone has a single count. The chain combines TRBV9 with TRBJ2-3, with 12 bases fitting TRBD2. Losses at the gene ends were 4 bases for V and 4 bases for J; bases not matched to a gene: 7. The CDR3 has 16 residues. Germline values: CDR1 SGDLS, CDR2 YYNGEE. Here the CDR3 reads CASSSSSGGAADTQYF. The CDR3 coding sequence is TGTGCCAGCAGCTCCTCTAGCGGGGGGGCCGCAGATACGCAGTATTTT.

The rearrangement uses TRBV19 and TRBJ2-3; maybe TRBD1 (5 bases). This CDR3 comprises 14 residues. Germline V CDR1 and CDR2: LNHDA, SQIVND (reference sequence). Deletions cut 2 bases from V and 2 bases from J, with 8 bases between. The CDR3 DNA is TGTGCCAGTAGTATACTGACAGTCACAGATACGCAGTATTTT. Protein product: CASSILTVTDTQYF.

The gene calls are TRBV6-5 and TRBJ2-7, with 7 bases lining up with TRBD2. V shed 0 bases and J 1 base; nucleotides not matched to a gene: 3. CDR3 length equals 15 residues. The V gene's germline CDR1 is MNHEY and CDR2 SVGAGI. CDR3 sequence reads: CASSYSFGGSYEQYF. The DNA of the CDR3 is TGTGCCAGCAGTTACTCGTTCGGGGGGTCCTACGAGCAGTACTTC.

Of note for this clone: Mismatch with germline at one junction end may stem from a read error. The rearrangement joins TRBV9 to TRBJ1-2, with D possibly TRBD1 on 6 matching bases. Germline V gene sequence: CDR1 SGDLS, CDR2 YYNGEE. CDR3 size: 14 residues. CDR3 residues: CASSVYVQWGGQMF. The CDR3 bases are TGTGCCAGCAGCGTTTACGTCCAATGGGGCGGACAGATGTTC.

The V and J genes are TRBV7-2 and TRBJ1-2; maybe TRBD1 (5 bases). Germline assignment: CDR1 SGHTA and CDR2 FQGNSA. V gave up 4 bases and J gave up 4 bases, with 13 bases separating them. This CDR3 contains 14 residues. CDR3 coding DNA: TGTGCCAGCAGCTCTGACGGGACTTTCTATGGCTACACCTTC. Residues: CASSSDGTFYGYTF.

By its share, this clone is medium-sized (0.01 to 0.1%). The CDR3 coding sequence is TGTGCCAGCAGAGGGGGCAGCTCCTATAATTCACCCCTCCACTTT. Amino acids: CASRGGSSYNSPLHF. This chain uses TRBV6-5 with TRBJ1-6; 7 bases map to TRBD1. Germline CDR1 reads MNHEY; CDR2 reads SVGAGI. The CDR3 sequence is 15 residues long. V shed 6 bases, J shed 0 bases, and the junction held 2 bases outside the gene matches.

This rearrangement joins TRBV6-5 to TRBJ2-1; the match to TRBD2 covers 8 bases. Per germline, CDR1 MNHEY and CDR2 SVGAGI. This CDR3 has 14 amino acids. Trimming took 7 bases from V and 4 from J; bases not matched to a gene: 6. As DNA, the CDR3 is TGTGCCAGCATATCAGCGGGGGAGTACAATGAGCAGTTCTTC. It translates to CASISAGEYNEQFF.

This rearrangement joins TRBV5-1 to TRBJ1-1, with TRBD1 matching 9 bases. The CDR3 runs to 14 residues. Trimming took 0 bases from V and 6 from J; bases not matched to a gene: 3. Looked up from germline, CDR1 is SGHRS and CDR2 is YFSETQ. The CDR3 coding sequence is TGCGCCAGCAGCTTGGCTGGGACAGGGCCTGAAGCTTTCTTT. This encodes CASSLAGTGPEAFF.

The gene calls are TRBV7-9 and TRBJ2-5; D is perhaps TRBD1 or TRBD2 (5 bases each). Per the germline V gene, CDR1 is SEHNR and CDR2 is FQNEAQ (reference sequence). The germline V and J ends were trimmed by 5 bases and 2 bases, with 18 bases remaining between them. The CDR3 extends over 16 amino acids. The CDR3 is CASSAPPWGYQETQYF. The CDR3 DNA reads TGTGCCAGCAGCGCCCCCCCTTGGGGGTATCAAGAGACCCAGTACTTC.

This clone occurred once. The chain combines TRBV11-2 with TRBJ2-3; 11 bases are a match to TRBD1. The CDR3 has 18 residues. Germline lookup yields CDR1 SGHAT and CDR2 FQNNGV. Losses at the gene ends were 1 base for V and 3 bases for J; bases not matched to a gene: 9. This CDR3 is CASSLVALGTGGTDTQYF. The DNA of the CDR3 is TGTGCCAGCAGCTTAGTCGCCCTGGGGACAGGGGGTACAGATACGCAGTATTTT. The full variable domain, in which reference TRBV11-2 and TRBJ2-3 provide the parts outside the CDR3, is EAGVAQSPRYKIIEKRQSVAFWCNPISGHATLYWYQQILGQGPKLLIQFQNNGVVDDSQLPKDRFSAERLKGVDSTLKIQPAKLEDSAVYLCASSLVALGTGGTDTQYFGPGTRLTVL.

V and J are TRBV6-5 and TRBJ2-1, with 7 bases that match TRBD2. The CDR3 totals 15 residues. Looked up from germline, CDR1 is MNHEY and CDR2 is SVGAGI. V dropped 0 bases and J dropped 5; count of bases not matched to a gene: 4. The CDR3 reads CASSYSGGGHNEQFF. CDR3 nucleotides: TGTGCCAGCAGTTACTCTGGCGGGGGTCACAATGAGCAGTTCTTC.

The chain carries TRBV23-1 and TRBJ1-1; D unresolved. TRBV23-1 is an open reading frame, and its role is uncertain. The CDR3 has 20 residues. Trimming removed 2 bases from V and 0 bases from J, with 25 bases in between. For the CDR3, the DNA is TGCGCCAGCAGTCAAAAAATGATGGACGGATCTGGAGGTCTGAACACTGAAGCTTTCTTT. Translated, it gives CASSQKMMDGSGGLNTEAFF.